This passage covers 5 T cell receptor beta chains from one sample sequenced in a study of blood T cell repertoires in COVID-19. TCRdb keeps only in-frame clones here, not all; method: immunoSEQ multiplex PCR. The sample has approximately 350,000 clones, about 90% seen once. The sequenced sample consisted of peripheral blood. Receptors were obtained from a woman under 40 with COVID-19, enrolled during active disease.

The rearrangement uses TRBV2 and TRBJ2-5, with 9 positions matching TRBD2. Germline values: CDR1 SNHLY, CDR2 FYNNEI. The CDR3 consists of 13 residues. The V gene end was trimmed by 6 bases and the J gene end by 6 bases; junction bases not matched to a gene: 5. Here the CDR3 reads CASRAGLAQTQYF. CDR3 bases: TGTGCCAGCAGGGCGGGACTAGCCCAGACCCAGTACTTC.

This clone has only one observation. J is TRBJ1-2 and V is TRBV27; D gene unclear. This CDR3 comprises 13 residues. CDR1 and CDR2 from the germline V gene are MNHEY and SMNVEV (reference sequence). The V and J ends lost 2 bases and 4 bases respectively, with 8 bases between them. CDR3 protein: CASSLGISYGYTF. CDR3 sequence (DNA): TGTGCCAGCAGTTTAGGCATAAGCTATGGCTACACCTTC.

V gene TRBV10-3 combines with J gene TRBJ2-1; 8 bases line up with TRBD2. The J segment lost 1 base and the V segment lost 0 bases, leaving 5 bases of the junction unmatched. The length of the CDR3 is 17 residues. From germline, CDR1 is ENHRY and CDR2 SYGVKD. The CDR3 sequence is CAISESGGGRSYNEQFF. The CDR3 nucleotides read TGTGCCATCAGTGAGTCTGGGGGCGGGAGGTCCTACAATGAGCAGTTCTTC.

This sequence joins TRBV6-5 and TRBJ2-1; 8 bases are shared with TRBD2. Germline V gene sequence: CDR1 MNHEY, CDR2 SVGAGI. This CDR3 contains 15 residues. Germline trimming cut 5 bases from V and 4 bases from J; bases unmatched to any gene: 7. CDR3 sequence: CASSRPTSVYNEQFF. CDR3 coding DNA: TGTGCCAGCAGTCGACCGACTAGCGTTTACAATGAGCAGTTCTTC.

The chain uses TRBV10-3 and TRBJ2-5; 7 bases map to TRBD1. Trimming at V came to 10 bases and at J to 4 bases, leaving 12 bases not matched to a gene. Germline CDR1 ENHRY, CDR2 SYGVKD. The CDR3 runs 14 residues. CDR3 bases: TGTGCCACCACTCCCTTGGACAGGAGAGAGACCCAGTACTTC. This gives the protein CATTPLDRRETQYF.